This section outlines one TCR beta chain sequence together with its context. Additional DNA sequences in this sample encode the identical CDR3. The data derive from a study of blood T cell repertoires in COVID-19. Trimming cost V 3 bases and J 1 base; bases outside gene matches: 1. The length of the CDR3 is 14 residues. Germline CDR1 SGHRS, CDR2 YFSETQ. Assay: immunoSEQ multiplex PCR; the TCRdb copy retains only in-frame clones and omits some. Of about 430,000 clones in the sample, over 75% were seen once. This clonotype originated in a man between 25 and 39 years old who had recovered from COVID-19. The sample comprised PBMCs or T cells enriched from blood (not recorded which). This chain joins TRBV5-1 and TRBJ2-7; 10 bases match TRBD1. The DNA of the CDR3 is TGCGCCAGCAGCTCGGGACAGGGGTCCTACGAGCAGTACTTC. It specifies CASSSGQGSYEQYF.